The T cell receptor (beta chain) described here comes from a study of CD8 T cells in ankylosing spondylitis (dated by TCRdb to 2016 to 2017). With regard to the full study: To find TCR variants linked to disease, the study profiled T cell receptor beta repertoires in ankylosing spondylitis patients and healthy donors. The whole study cohort included 85 to 120 healthy donors and 25 ankylosing spondylitis patients. Peripheral blood was sampled, and synovial fluid was additionally collected from ankylosing spondylitis patients.

The sequencer was an Illumina HiSeq 2500. Quantitative 5'-RACE with molecular barcodes was used to prepare TCR beta libraries. The published analysis was carried out like this. To identify disease-linked TCR variants, a new computational method was used, one built on a probabilistic model of VDJ rearrangement. Starting from the raw public reads, TCRdb applied fastp trimming at Q25, assembled clones with MiXCR and retained in-frame beta chains. Identical CDR3 protein sequences are pooled into one entry, listed with their most common genes and DNA. The V and J calls and clone size are TCRdb's, not the authors'. This sample is represented by under 450,000 distinct CDR3 sequences; 17% of them were singletons. 1% of the sample goes to the ten largest clones. The CDR3 covers 20 residues, taking in both the cysteine and the phenylalanine. CDR3 DNA is the only sequence kept; it has 60 bases, read in frame from the first base. CDR1 and CDR2 are drawn from the germline V gene (reference sequence): MNHEY, SMNVEV. Trimmed from V: 5 bases; trimmed from J: 0 bases; junction bases lacking a gene match: 16.

What the authors observed across the whole study: Some of the motif variants had been reported before in the synovial fluid and blood of reactive arthritis patients, a finding that suggests common disease-initiation mechanisms. The disease-linked clones had a CD8+ phenotype and were found at relatively low frequencies in peripheral blood. Blood from ankylosing spondylitis patients appeared to be characterized by a TCR beta motif made up of several highly homologous amino acid variants. Significant enrichment of the disease-linked clones was reported in matched synovial fluid samples from ankylosing spondylitis patients.

As regards this clonotype: No cognate antigen has been identified for it. It has no much larger one-base neighbor in the sample; base qualities were not kept.

This TCR was sampled from a male donor with ankylosing spondylitis. The source material was blood, either unsorted or a sorted T cell fraction (not recorded which). The rearrangement combines TRBV27 with TRBJ1-3, and TRBD1 matches 10 of the central bases. The CDR3 region has the sequence CASSRSQDRGKTYSGNTIYF. The DNA sequence follows: TGTGCCAGCAGTCGTTCCCAGGACAGGGGGAAGACTTACTCTGGAAACACCATATATTTT.